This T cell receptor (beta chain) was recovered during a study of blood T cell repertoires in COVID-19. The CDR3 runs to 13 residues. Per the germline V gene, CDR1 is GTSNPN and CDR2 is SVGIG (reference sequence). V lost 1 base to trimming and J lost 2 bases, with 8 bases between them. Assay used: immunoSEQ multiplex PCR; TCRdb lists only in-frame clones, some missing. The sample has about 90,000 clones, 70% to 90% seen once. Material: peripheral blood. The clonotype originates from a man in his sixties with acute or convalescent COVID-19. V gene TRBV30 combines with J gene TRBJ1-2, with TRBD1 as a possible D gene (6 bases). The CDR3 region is CAWSAQGNYGYTF. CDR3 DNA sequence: TGTGCCTGGAGTGCCCAGGGGAACTATGGCTACACCTTC.